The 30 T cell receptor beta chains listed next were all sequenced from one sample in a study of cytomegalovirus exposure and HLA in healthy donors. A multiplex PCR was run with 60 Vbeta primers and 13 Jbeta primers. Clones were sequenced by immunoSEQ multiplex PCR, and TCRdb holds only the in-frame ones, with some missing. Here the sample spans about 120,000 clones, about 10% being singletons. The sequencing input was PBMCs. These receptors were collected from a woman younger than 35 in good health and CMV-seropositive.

The CDR3 reads CASSLVGDEQYF. Here the CDR3 DNA reads TGTGCCAGCAGCTTAGTGGGAGACGAGCAGTACTTC. The rearrangement links TRBV7-2 to TRBJ2-7, with D perhaps matching TRBD2 (5 bases). Germline V gives CDR1 SGHTA, CDR2 FQGNSA. The CDR3 loop spans 12 amino acids. Trimming shortened V by 1 base and J by 5 bases, and 6 bases separated the two germline ends.

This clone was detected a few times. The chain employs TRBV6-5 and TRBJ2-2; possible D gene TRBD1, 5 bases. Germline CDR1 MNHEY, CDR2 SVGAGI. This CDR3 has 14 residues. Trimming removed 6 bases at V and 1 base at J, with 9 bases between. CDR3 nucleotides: TGTGCCAGCAGAGCTACAGGGAACACCGGGGAGCTGTTTTTT. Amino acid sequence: CASRATGNTGELFF.

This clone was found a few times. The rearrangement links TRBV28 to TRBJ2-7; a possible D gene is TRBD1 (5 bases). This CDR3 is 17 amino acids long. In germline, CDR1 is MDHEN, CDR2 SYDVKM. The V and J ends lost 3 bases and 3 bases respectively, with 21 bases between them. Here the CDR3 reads CASSFSPGSLTFYEQYF. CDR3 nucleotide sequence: TGTGCCAGCAGTTTTTCCCCAGGGTCCCTTACTTTCTACGAGCAGTACTTC. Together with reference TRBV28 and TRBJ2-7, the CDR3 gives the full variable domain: DVKVTQSSRYLVKRTGEKVFLECVQDMDHENMFWYRQDPGLGLRLIYFSYDVKMKEKGDIPEGYSVSREKKERFSLILESASTNQTSMYLCASSFSPGSLTFYEQYFGPGTRLTVT.

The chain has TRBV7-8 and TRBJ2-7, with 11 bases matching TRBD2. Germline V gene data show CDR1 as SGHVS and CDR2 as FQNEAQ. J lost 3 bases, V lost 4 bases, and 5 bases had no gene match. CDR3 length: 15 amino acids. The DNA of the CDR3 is TGTGCCAGCAGCTCGGGGACTAGCGGTAGCTACGAGCAGTACTTC. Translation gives CASSSGTSGSYEQYF.

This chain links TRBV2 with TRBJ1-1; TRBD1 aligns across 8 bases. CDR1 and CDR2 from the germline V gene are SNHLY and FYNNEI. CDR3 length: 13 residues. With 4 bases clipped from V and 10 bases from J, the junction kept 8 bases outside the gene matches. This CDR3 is CASSAQDRVSAFF. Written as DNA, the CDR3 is TGTGCCAGCAGTGCCCAGGACAGGGTGTCAGCTTTCTTT.

CDR3 nucleotide sequence: TGTGCCTGGAGTGGCGGGAGGACGAACACCGGGGAGCTGTTTTTT. This translates into CAWSGGRTNTGELFF. This rearrangement joins TRBV30 to TRBJ2-2, with TRBD2 matching over 8 bases. V shed 1 base, J shed 0 bases, and the junction held 1 base outside the gene matches. Germline V gives CDR1 GTSNPN, CDR2 SVGIG (reference sequence). This CDR3 spans 15 amino acids.

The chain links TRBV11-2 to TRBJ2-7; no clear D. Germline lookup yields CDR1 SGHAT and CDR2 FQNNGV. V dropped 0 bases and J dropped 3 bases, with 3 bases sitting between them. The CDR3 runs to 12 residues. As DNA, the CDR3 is TGTGCCAGCAGCTTAGATTACTACGAGCAGTACTTC. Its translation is CASSLDYYEQYF. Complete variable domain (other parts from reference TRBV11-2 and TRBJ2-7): EAGVAQSPRYKIIEKRQSVAFWCNPISGHATLYWYQQILGQGPKLLIQFQNNGVVDDSQLPKDRFSAERLKGVDSTLKIQPAKLEDSAVYLCASSLDYYEQYFGPGTRLTVT.

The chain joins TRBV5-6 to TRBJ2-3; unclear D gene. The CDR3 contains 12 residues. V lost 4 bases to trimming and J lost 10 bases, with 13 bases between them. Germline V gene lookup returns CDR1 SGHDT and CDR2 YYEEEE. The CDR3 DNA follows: TGTGCCAGCAGCCAGACTCAATCAGCGCAGTATTTT. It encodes CASSQTQSAQYF.

As DNA, the CDR3 is TGCAGCGTTGACCTAGCGGGGGGAGGCTACGAGCAGTACTTC. Amino acid sequence: CSVDLAGGGYEQYF. The V and J genes are TRBV29-1 and TRBJ2-7, with TRBD2 matching 11 bases. J lost 3 bases, V lost 3 bases, and 4 bases had no gene match. This CDR3 is 14 amino acids long. Germline CDR1 and CDR2: SQVTM and ANQGSEA.

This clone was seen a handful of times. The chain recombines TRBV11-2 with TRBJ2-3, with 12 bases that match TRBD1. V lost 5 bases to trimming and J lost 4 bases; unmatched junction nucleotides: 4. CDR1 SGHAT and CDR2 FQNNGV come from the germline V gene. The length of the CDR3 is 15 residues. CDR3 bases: TGTGCCAGCAGCGGGACAGGGGGCAGCGCAGATACGCAGTATTTT. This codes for CASSGTGGSADTQYF.

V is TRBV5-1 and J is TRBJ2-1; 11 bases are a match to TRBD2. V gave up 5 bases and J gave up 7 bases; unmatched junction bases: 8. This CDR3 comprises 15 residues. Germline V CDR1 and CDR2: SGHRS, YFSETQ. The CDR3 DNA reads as TGCGCCAGCAGTCGAGGGACTAGCGGTGGGAATGAGCAGTTCTTC. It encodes CASSRGTSGGNEQFF.

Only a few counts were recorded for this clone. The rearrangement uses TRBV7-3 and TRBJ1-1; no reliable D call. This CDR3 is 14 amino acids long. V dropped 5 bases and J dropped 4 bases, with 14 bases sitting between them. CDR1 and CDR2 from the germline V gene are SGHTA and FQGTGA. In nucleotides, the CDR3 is TGTGCCAGCAGCCCCTTACACGGGGTCACTGAAGCTTTCTTT. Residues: CASSPLHGVTEAFF.

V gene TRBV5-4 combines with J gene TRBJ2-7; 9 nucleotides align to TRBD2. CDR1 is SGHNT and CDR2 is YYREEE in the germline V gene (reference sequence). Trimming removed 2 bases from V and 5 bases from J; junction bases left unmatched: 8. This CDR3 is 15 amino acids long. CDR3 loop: CASSFLREGFNEQYF. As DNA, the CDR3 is TGTGCCAGCAGCTTTTTGCGGGAGGGGTTCAACGAGCAGTACTTC. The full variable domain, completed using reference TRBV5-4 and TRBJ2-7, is ETGVTQSPTHLIKTRGQQVTLRCSSQSGHNTVSWYQQALGQGPQFIFQYYREEENGRGNFPPRFSGLQFPNYSSELNVNALELDDSALYLCASSFLREGFNEQYFGPGTRLTVT.

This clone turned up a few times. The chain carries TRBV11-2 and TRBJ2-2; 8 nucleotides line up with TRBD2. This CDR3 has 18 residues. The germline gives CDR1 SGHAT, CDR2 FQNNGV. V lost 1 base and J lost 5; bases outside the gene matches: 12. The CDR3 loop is CASSLGYSGGSATGELFF. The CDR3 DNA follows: TGTGCCAGCAGCTTAGGTTATTCGGGAGGGTCGGCGACCGGGGAGCTGTTTTTT.

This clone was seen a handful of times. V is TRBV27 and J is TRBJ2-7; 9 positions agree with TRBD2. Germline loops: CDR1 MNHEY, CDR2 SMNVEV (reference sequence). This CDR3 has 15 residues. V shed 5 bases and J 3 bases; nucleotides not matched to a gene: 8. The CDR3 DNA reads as TGTGCCAGCAGTCCCTTGACTAGCGGACTCTACGAGCAGTACTTC. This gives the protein CASSPLTSGLYEQYF.

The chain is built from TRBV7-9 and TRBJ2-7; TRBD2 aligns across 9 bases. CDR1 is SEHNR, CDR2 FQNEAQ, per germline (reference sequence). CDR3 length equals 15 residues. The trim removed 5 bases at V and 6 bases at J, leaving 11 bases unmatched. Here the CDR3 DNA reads TGTGCCAGCAGCCACGGGACTAGCATTTCGGGCGAGCAGTACTTC. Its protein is CASSHGTSISGEQYF.

CDR3 bases: TGCAGCCTCTCCTCCTACAATGAGCAGTTCTTC. Protein sequence: CSLSSYNEQFF. V and J are TRBV20-1 and TRBJ2-1; D is uncertain. Per the germline V gene, CDR1 is DFQATT and CDR2 is SNEGSKA (reference sequence). This CDR3 is 11 amino acids long.

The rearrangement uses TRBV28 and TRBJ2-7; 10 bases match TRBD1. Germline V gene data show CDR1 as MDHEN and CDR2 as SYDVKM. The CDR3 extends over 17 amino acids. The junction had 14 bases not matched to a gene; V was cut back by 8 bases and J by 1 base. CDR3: CASSPPPGTGASYEQYF. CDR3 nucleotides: TGTGCCAGCTCGCCGCCCCCCGGGACAGGGGCTTCCTACGAGCAGTACTTC.

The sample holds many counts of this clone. In nucleotides, the CDR3 is TGTGCCAGCAGTTTTGCGGGGGCATCGGATACGCAGTATTTT. Translating gives CASSFAGASDTQYF. J is TRBJ2-3 and V is TRBV6-6; the D gene is possibly TRBD2 (7 bases). Germline-derived CDR1 and CDR2 are MNHNY and SVGAGI (reference sequence). V lost 4 bases, J lost 6 bases, and 14 bases lay in between. This CDR3 region has 14 residues.

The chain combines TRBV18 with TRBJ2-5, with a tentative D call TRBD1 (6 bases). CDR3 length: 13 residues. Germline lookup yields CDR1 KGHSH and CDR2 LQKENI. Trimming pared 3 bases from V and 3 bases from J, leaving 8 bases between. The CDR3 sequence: CASSPPGEETQYF. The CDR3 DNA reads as TGTGCCAGCTCACCCCCAGGGGAAGAGACCCAGTACTTC.

The CDR3 DNA reads TGCGCCAGCAGCTTCGAGAACTATGGCTACACCTTC. Its protein product is CASSFENYGYTF. The V and J genes are TRBV5-1 and TRBJ1-2; D ambiguous. The CDR3 length is 12 residues. Between the trimmed V and J ends, which lost 2 bases and 2 bases, there was a span of 4 bases. In germline, CDR1 is SGHRS, CDR2 YFSETQ.

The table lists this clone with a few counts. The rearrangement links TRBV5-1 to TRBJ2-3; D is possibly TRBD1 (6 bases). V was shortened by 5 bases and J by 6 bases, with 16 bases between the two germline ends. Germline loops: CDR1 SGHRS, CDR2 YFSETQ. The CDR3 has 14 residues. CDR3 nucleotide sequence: TGCGCCAGCAGGGAACAGGGCAACCGGGATACGCAGTATTTT. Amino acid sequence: CASREQGNRDTQYF.

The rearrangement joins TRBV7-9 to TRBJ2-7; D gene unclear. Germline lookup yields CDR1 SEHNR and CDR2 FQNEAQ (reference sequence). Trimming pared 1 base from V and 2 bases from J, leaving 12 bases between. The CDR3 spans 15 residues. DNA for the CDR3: TGTGCCAGCAGCTTAGGGGCCGCCCTTACCTACGAGCAGTACTTC. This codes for CASSLGAALTYEQYF.

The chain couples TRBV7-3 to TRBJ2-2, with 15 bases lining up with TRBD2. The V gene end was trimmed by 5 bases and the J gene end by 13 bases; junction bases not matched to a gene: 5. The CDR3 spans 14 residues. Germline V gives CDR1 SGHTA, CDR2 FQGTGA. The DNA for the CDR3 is TGTGCCAGCAGCCGGGGACTAGCGGGAGGAGGGCTGTTTTTT. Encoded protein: CASSRGLAGGGLFF.

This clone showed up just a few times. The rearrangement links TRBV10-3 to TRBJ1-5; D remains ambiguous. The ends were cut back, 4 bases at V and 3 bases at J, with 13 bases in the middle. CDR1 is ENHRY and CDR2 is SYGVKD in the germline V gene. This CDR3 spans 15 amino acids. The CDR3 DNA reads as TGTGCCATCAGTGTGGGAGGCGCCAACAATCAGCCCCAGCATTTT. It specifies CAISVGGANNQPQHF.

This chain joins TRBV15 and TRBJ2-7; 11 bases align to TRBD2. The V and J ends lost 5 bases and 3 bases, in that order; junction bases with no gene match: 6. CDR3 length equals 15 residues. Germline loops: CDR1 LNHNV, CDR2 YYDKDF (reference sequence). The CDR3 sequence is CATSSRGLAGYEQYF. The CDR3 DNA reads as TGTGCCACCAGCTCCCGTGGACTAGCGGGCTACGAGCAGTACTTC.

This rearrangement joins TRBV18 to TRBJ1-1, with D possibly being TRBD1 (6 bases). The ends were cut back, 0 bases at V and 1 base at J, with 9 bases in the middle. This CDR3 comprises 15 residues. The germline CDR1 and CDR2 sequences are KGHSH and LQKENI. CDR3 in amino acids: CASSPPGTWNTEAFF. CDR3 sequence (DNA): TGTGCCAGCTCACCACCCGGGACATGGAACACTGAAGCTTTCTTT.

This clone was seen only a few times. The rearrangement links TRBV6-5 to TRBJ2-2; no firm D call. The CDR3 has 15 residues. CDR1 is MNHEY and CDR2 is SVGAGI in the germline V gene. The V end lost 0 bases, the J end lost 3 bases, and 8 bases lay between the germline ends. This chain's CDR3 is CASSYSSPYTGELFF. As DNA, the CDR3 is TGTGCCAGCAGTTACTCGAGTCCCTACACCGGGGAGCTGTTTTTT.

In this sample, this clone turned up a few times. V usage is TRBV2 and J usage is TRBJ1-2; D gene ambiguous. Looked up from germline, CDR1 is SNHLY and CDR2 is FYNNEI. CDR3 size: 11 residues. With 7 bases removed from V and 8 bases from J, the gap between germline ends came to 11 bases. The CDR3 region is CASMGGQGYTF. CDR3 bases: TGTGCCAGCATGGGAGGGCAAGGCTACACCTTC.

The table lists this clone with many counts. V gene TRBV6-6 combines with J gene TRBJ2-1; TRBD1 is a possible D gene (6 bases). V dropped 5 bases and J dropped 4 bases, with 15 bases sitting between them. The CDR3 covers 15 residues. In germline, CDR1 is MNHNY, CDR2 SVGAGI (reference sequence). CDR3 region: CASSKGTPTYNEQFF. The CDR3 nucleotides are TGTGCCAGCAGTAAGGGGACACCAACATACAATGAGCAGTTCTTC.